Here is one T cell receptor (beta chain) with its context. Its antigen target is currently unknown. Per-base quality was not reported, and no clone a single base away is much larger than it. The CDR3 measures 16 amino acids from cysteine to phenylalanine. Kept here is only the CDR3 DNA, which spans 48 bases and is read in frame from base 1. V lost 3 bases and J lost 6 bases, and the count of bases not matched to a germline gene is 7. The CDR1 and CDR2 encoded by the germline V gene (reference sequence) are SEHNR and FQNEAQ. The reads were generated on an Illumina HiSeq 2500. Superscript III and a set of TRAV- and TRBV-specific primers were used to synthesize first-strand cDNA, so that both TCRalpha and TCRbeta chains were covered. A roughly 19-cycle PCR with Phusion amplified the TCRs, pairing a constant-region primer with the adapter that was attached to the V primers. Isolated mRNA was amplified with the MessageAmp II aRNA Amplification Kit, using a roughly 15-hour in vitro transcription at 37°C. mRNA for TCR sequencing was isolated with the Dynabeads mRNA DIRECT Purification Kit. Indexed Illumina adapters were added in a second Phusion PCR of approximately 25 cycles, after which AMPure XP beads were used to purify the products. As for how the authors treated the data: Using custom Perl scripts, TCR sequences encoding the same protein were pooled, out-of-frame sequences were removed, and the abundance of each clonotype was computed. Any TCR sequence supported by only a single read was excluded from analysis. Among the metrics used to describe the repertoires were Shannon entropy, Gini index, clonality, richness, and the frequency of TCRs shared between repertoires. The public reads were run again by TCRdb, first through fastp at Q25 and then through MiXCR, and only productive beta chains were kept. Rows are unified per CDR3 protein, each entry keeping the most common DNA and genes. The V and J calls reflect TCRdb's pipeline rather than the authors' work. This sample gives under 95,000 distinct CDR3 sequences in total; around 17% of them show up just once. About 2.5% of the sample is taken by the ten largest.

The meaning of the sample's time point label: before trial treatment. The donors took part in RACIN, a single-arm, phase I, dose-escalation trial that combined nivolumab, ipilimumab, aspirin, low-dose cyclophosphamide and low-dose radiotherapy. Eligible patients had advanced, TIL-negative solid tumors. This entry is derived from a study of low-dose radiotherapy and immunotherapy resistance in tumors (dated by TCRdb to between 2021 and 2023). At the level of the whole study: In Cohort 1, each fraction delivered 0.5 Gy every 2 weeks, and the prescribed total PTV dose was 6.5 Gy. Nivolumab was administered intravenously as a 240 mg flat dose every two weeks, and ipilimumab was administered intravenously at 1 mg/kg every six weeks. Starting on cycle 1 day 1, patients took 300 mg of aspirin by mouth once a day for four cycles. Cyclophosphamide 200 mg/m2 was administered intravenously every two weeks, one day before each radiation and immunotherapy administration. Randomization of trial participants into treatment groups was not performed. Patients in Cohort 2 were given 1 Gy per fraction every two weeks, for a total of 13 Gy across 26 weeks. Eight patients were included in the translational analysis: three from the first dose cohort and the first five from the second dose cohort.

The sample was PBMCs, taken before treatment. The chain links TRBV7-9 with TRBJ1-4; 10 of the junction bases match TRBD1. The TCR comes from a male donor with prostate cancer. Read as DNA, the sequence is TGTGCCAGCAGCTTCGGTTCCGGGACAGGGGATGAAAAACTGTTTTTT. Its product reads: CASSFGSGTGDEKLFF.